This is a list of T cell receptor beta chains from one sample in a study of early T cells in non-severe SARS-CoV-2 infection. MiXCR, run by TCRdb on the 5' RACE reads, gives a single entry per CDR3 protein. The sample lists approximately 97,000 distinct CDR3 sequences, 10% to 15% occurring once. Sequenced material: whole blood. The receptor set was obtained from an adult who was a healthcare worker with PCR-confirmed SARS-CoV-2 infection or an uninfected control (not recorded which). The CDR3 runs from the conserved cysteine through the conserved F or W. The D gene is left open where the match is weak. Clone size is shown for a subset of rows, as once, few, many or a class of expanded clone.

d_gene	v_gene	abundance	j_gene	CDR3aa	CDR3nt
-	TRBV12-3/TRBV12-4	-	TRBJ1-1	CASSRRNGGAHTEAFF	TGTGCCAGCAGTCGTCGCAACGGGGGGGCCCACACTGAAGCTTTCTTT
TRBD2	TRBV20-1	few	TRBJ2-7	CSARGEAGVGEQYF	TGCAGTGCTAGGGGAGAAGCGGGAGTGGGGGAGCAGTACTTC
-	TRBV9	few	TRBJ2-1	CASSVAGAYNEQFF	TGTGCCAGCAGCGTAGCGGGCGCCTACAATGAGCAGTTCTTC
-	TRBV6-1	-	TRBJ2-7	CASNRPIYEQYF	TGTGCCAGCAATAGACCGATCTACGAGCAGTACTTC
-	TRBV9	-	TRBJ2-1	CASSPEIGRNEQFF	TGTGCCAGCAGCCCCGAAATAGGGAGGAATGAGCAGTTCTTC
-	TRBV7-3	few	TRBJ2-1	CASSLNGVEQFF	TGTGCCAGCAGCTTAAATGGCGTAGAGCAGTTCTTC
-	TRBV20-1	many	TRBJ2-3	CSVTHNTQYF	TGCAGTGTTACACACAATACGCAGTATTTT
TRBD2	TRBV29-1	few	TRBJ2-3	CSAGEGFTDTQYF	TGCAGCGCCGGGGAGGGGTTCACAGATACGCAGTATTTT
TRBD2	TRBV7-2	-	TRBJ2-1	CASSSRLAGSREQFF	TGTGCCAGCAGCTCAAGACTAGCGGGAAGTCGGGAGCAGTTCTTC
TRBD1	TRBV11-2	many	TRBJ2-7	CASSSWDRRDEQYF	TGTGCCAGCAGCTCCTGGGACAGGCGTGACGAGCAGTACTTC
-	TRBV30	few	TRBJ1-4	CAWTHPYKGEKLFF	TGTGCCTGGACTCACCCTTACAAAGGTGAAAAACTGTTTTTT
-	TRBV5-1	few	TRBJ1-4	CASSVDPAGEKLFF	TGCGCCAGCAGCGTGGACCCAGCTGGTGAAAAACTGTTTTTT
-	TRBV4-3	many	TRBJ1-2	CASSQLTQGYGYTF	TGCGCCAGCAGCCAGCTTACACAGGGATATGGCTACACCTTC
-	TRBV12-5	once	TRBJ1-1	CASGGHGLDTEAFF	TGTGCTAGTGGTGGCCACGGTCTAGACACTGAAGCTTTCTTT
TRBD2	TRBV6-2/TRBV6-3	many	TRBJ2-5	CASSYNAGGYQETQYF	TGTGCCAGCAGTTACAACGCGGGAGGTTACCAAGAGACCCAGTACTTC
-	TRBV5-6	few	TRBJ1-1	CASSLTGTTEAFF	TGTGCCAGCAGCTTGACCGGGACAACAGAAGCTTTCTTT
-	TRBV7-2	-	TRBJ2-5	CASSSGAETQYF	TGTGCCAGCAGCTCCGGGGCGGAGACCCAGTACTTC
TRBD1	TRBV12-3/TRBV12-4	-	TRBJ2-7	CASSTGQPYEQYF	TGTGCCAGCAGTACGGGACAGCCCTACGAGCAGTACTTC
TRBD1	TRBV12-3/TRBV12-4	-	TRBJ1-6	CASRPGQGWNSPLHF	TGTGCCAGCAGGCCGGGACAGGGGTGGAATTCACCCCTCCACTTT
TRBD2	TRBV5-1	few	TRBJ2-3	CASSLLPGLATDTQYF	TGCGCCAGCAGCTTGCTACCGGGACTAGCAACAGATACGCAGTATTTT
TRBD2	TRBV29-1	few	TRBJ2-5	CSVGAGGSPETQYF	TGCAGCGTTGGTGCCGGCGGGAGTCCTGAGACCCAGTACTTC
-	TRBV12-3/TRBV12-4	many	TRBJ2-7	CASSSTATEQYF	TGTGCCAGCAGCAGTACAGCCACCGAGCAGTACTTC
-	TRBV14	many	TRBJ2-2	CASSQAASNTGELFF	TGTGCCAGCAGCCAAGCCGCTTCGAACACCGGGGAGCTGTTTTTT
TRBD1	TRBV30	-	TRBJ1-2	CAWTSTGVNYGYTF	TGTGCCTGGACCTCGACAGGGGTTAACTATGGCTACACCTTC
-	TRBV12-3/TRBV12-4	many	TRBJ1-3	CASTLRERRNTIYF	TGTGCCAGCACACTGAGAGAAAGGAGAAACACCATATATTTT
-	TRBV20-1	-	TRBJ1-5	CSARAQGNQPQHF	TGCAGTGCTAGAGCACAGGGTAATCAGCCCCAGCATTTT
-	TRBV11-2	few	TRBJ2-5	CASSLPLSERAREQETQYF	TGTGCCAGCAGCTTACCCCTCAGCGAGAGGGCCCGGGAACAAGAGACCCAGTACTTC
-	TRBV20-1	-	TRBJ2-1	CSASPGPGGEQFF	TGCAGTGCTAGTCCGGGGCCGGGTGGTGAGCAGTTCTTC
-	TRBV24-1	-	TRBJ1-5	CATDDGDQPQHF	TGTGCCACCGATGATGGAGATCAGCCCCAGCATTTT
-	TRBV29-1	-	TRBJ2-2	CSAPKGGGELFF	TGCAGCGCGCCAAAAGGAGGCGGGGAGCTGTTTTTT
TRBD1	TRBV18	many	TRBJ1-5	CASSYADRGNQPQHF	TGTGCCAGCTCGTACGCGGACAGGGGAAATCAGCCCCAGCATTTT
TRBD2	TRBV7-2	many	TRBJ2-1	CASSRGGSYNEQFF	TGTGCCAGCAGCCGGGGGGGTTCCTACAATGAGCAGTTCTTC
-	TRBV9	many	TRBJ2-2	CASSGTGELFF	TGTGCCAGCAGCGGGACCGGGGAGCTGTTTTTT
-	TRBV12-3/TRBV12-4	-	TRBJ1-1	CASSLTRNTEAFF	TGTGCCAGCAGTTTAACCCGGAACACTGAAGCTTTCTTT
-	TRBV28	few	TRBJ1-4	CASQGIGKLFF	TGTGCCAGCCAAGGTATCGGGAAACTGTTTTTT
TRBD2	TRBV2	few	TRBJ2-5	CAIGTTQETQYF	TGTGCCATCGGGACTACGCAAGAGACCCAGTACTTC
TRBD2	TRBV11-2	-	TRBJ2-1	CASSWGLAGYNEQFF	TGTGCCAGCAGCTGGGGACTAGCGGGGTACAATGAGCAGTTCTTC
TRBD1	TRBV5-1	few	TRBJ2-5	CASSLVAPGQGYEETQYF	TGCGCCAGCAGCTTGGTCGCCCCGGGACAGGGTTACGAAGAGACCCAGTACTTC
TRBD1	TRBV20-1	many	TRBJ2-5	CSANSGTGASETQYF	TGCAGTGCTAACTCCGGGACAGGGGCGTCGGAGACCCAGTACTTC
-	TRBV29-1	-	TRBJ1-2	CSVAEVAVWSYTF	TGCAGCGTTGCAGAGGTGGCGGTATGGAGCTACACCTTC
-	TRBV18	many	TRBJ1-1	CASSLAGGRLPNTEAFF	TGTGCCAGCTCACTTGCCGGGGGGAGGCTGCCGAACACTGAAGCTTTCTTT
TRBD2	TRBV7-8	few	TRBJ2-4	CASSLLREGLQNIQYF	TGTGCCAGCAGCTTACTGAGGGAGGGCCTTCAAAACATTCAGTACTTC
-	TRBV9	-	TRBJ2-5	CASSVGGVETQYF	TGTGCCAGCAGCGTCGGAGGGGTGGAGACCCAGTACTTC
-	TRBV9	many	TRBJ1-1	CASSVAVNTEAFF	TGTGCCAGCAGCGTAGCGGTAAACACTGAAGCTTTCTTT
TRBD1	TRBV6-2/TRBV6-3	few	TRBJ2-1	CASSPSPRLDRAYNEQFF	TGTGCCAGCAGTCCCTCTCCGCGACTCGACAGGGCGTACAATGAGCAGTTCTTC
-	TRBV6-2/TRBV6-3	-	TRBJ2-7	CASNEGRGEQYF	TGTGCCAGCAACGAGGGCCGGGGCGAGCAGTACTTC
-	TRBV28	-	TRBJ1-1	CASSFMAEAFF	TGTGCCAGCAGTTTTATGGCTGAAGCTTTCTTT
-	TRBV10-2	many	TRBJ2-3	CASSEDQSTDTQYF	TGCGCCAGCAGTGAAGATCAGAGCACAGATACGCAGTATTTT
-	TRBV4-1	few	TRBJ1-5	CASSRGTADSNQPQHF	TGCGCCAGCAGCCGAGGGACGGCCGATAGCAATCAGCCCCAGCATTTT
TRBD2	TRBV20-1	few	TRBJ2-7	CSADSPAGDDEQYF	TGCAGTGCCGATTCCCCAGCGGGAGACGACGAGCAGTACTTC
-	TRBV10-3	many	TRBJ1-1	CAISETFAGSEAFF	TGTGCCATCAGTGAGACGTTTGCGGGGTCTGAAGCTTTCTTT
-	TRBV5-1	many	TRBJ2-5	CASSSGVQETQYF	TGCGCCAGCAGCTCCGGGGTTCAAGAGACCCAGTACTTC
-	TRBV28	-	TRBJ2-2	CASRRQTGELFF	TGTGCCAGCAGGCGACAAACCGGGGAGCTGTTTTTT
-	TRBV7-2	-	TRBJ2-3	CASSQRYTDTQYF	TGTGCCAGCAGCCAGCGGTACACAGATACGCAGTATTTT
-	TRBV9	-	TRBJ2-3	CASSPVLGTPTDTQYF	TGTGCCAGCAGCCCCGTCCTAGGGACCCCCACAGATACGCAGTATTTT